This passage covers 17 T cell receptor beta chains from one sample sequenced in a study of memory CD4+ T cells and cytomegalovirus serostatus. Single viable CD3+CD4+CD8-CD45RO+ cells were sorted as the memory CD4+ T cells. The assay was immunoSEQ multiplex PCR, and TCRdb's table has in-frame clones only and misses some. The sample lists some 52,000 clones; roughly 78% were seen once. The sequenced sample was memory CD4+ T cells from blood. These receptors were taken from an adult in good health and CMV-seronegative.

There are a few counts of this clone. This sequence joins TRBV7-2 and TRBJ2-7; TRBD2 agrees at 10 bases. V was pared by 6 bases and J by 3 bases, with 5 bases of the junction left unmatched. Germline CDR1 and CDR2: SGHTA and FQGNSA. This CDR3 comprises 14 residues. In DNA form, the CDR3 reads TGTGCCAGCAGAAGCGGGGGGGCCATCTACGAGCAGTACTTC. Its protein is CASRSGGAIYEQYF.

CDR3 protein: CSVSTGGRDQPQHF. The CDR3 nucleotides read TGCAGCGTATCAACAGGGGGCAGGGATCAGCCCCAGCATTTT. This chain connects TRBV29-1 to TRBJ1-5, with 9 bases fitting TRBD1. Germline values: CDR1 SQVTM, CDR2 ANQGSEA. After removal of 6 bases from V and 5 bases from J, the junction contained 8 bases not matched to a gene. The CDR3 has 14 amino acids. Drawing the rest from reference TRBV29-1 and TRBJ1-5, the complete variable domain is SAVISQKPSRDICQRGTSLTIQCQVDSQVTMMFWYRQQPGQSLTLIATANQGSEATYESGFVIDKFPISRPNLTFSTLTVSNMSPEDSSIYLCSVSTGGRDQPQHFGDGTRLSIL.

This chain joins TRBV7-2 and TRBJ2-5, with TRBD2 as a possible D gene (5 bases). The CDR3 is made up of 15 amino acids. V lost 1 base and J lost 3, with 12 bases in between. Germline-derived CDR1 and CDR2 are SGHTA and FQGNSA. The DNA for the CDR3 is TGTGCCAGCAGCTTAGGAGGAGGAGTTAAAGAGACCCAGTACTTC. This gives the protein CASSLGGGVKETQYF.

The CDR3 loop reads CASTPTRVGEGTQYF. CDR3 bases: TGTGCCAGTACCCCGACTAGGGTCGGCGAGGGGACCCAGTACTTC. The chain employs TRBV19 and TRBJ2-5, with D possibly TRBD2 on 6 matching bases. In germline, CDR1 is LNHDA, CDR2 SQIVND (reference sequence). This CDR3 is 15 amino acids long. Trimming took 7 bases from V and 7 from J, leaving 22 bases between them.

The J gene is TRBJ2-5, the V gene TRBV21-1; the D call in the table, TRBD2, was not verified against the DNA. TRBV21-1 is tagged as a pseudogene. The CDR3 runs 16 residues. CDR3 in DNA: TGTGCCAGCAGCACCGGGACTTACAGGCGGGAAGAGACCCAGTACTTC. It specifies CASSTGTYRREETQYF.

The rearrangement uses TRBV7-8 and TRBJ1-1, with D perhaps TRBD1 (5 bases). The CDR3 runs 17 residues. Trimming took 5 bases from V and 1 from J, leaving 20 bases between them. Germline-derived CDR1 and CDR2 are SGHVS and FQNEAQ. CDR3 region: CASSTYRGGRGNTEAFF. In nucleotides, the CDR3 is TGTGCCAGCAGCACATACCGGGGCGGGAGAGGGAACACTGAAGCTTTCTTT.

This clone was found a few times. The chain joins TRBV29-1 to TRBJ1-1, with 10 positions matching TRBD1. The length of the CDR3 is 14 residues. The V gene end was trimmed by 6 bases and the J gene end by 0 bases; junction bases not matched to a gene: 4. The germline CDR1 and CDR2 sequences are SQVTM and ANQGSEA. CDR3 protein: CSVGTGVLNTEAFF. The CDR3, as DNA: TGCAGCGTCGGGACAGGGGTACTGAACACTGAAGCTTTCTTT.

The chain recombines TRBV6-5 with TRBJ2-7, with a possible D match to TRBD1 (5 bases). Trimming took off 6 bases at V and 2 bases at J, with 14 bases between the two ends. CDR3 length: 14 amino acids. Per germline, CDR1 MNHEY and CDR2 SVGAGI. In DNA, the CDR3 is TGTGCCAGCAGCCGGCTCTCAGGGACCTACGAGCAGTACTTC. Protein product: CASSRLSGTYEQYF.

The chain joins TRBV5-6 to TRBJ1-1; the D is unclear. The CDR3 loop spans 12 amino acids. The germline V gene has CDR1 SGHDT and CDR2 YYEEEE. Trimming left V 4 bases short and J 3 bases short, with 7 bases between. The CDR3 loop is CASSQGDTEAFF. Written as DNA, the CDR3 is TGTGCCAGCAGCCAAGGAGACACTGAAGCTTTCTTT.

The chain recombines TRBV29-1 with TRBJ1-1; 8 positions agree with TRBD1. V was clipped by 5 bases and J by 2 bases; unmatched bases: 4. Germline CDR1 SQVTM, CDR2 ANQGSEA. The CDR3 spans 13 residues. The CDR3 sequence is CSVQQGGNTEAFF. In DNA form, the CDR3 reads TGCAGCGTTCAACAGGGGGGTAACACTGAAGCTTTCTTT.

The chain couples TRBV7-7 to TRBJ1-4; D call uncertain. The CDR3 totals 13 residues. Germline V lookup: CDR1 SSHAT, CDR2 FNYEAQ (reference sequence). V dropped 5 bases and J dropped 4 bases, with 8 bases sitting between them. The CDR3 bases are TGTGCCAGCAGCGTAGGACGTAATGAAAAACTGTTTTTT. Translation gives CASSVGRNEKLFF.

The genes are TRBV7-2 and TRBJ1-5, with D maybe TRBD1 (6 bases). The CDR3 has 14 residues. In germline, CDR1 is SGHTA, CDR2 FQGNSA. V was clipped by 2 bases and J by 7 bases, with 12 bases between them. CDR3 sequence: CASSLRGGEQPQHF. CDR3 DNA sequence: TGTGCCAGCAGCTTAAGAGGGGGTGAGCAGCCCCAGCATTTT.

This clone was found a few times. This sequence joins TRBV5-1 and TRBJ1-2; D is uncertain. Germline lookup yields CDR1 SGHRS and CDR2 YFSETQ. The CDR3 runs 14 residues. The V and J ends lost 0 bases and 2 bases respectively, with 8 bases between them. The CDR3 DNA sequence: TGCGCCAGCAGCTTGGGTCCGGGAAACTATGGCTACACCTTC. Translating it yields CASSLGPGNYGYTF.

The chain couples TRBV28 to TRBJ1-4; 8 bases are a match to TRBD1. The germline V gene encodes CDR1 MDHEN and CDR2 SYDVKM. V lost 6 bases, J lost 8 bases, and 5 bases stayed unmatched. The CDR3 sequence is 13 residues long. As DNA, the CDR3 is TGTGCCAGCAGCAGGGGGCCGGGGGAAAAACTGTTTTTT. Translated: CASSRGPGEKLFF.

The V call is TRBV6-1, the J call TRBJ1-5; tentatively, D is TRBD1 (5 bases). This CDR3 has 15 residues. Germline V gives CDR1 MNHNS, CDR2 SASEGT. Between the trimmed V and J ends, which lost 5 bases and 2 bases, there was a span of 13 bases. Here the CDR3 reads CASSLGVIGNQPQHF. The CDR3 nucleotides are TGTGCCAGCAGTTTGGGGGTCATCGGCAATCAGCCCCAGCATTTT.

The V call is TRBV7-2, the J call TRBJ1-2; D not resolved. Looked up from germline, CDR1 is SGHTA and CDR2 is FQGNSA. Trimming took 5 bases from V and 1 from J, leaving 8 bases between them. The CDR3 covers 13 residues. CDR3 bases: TGTGCCAGCAGCCTGGACGGTAACTATGGCTACACCTTC. Translating it yields CASSLDGNYGYTF.

This clone occurred a few times. This chain links TRBV5-1 with TRBJ2-4, with D perhaps TRBD2 (6 bases). Germline CDR1 and CDR2: SGHRS and YFSETQ. This CDR3 is 14 amino acids long. V lost 4 bases and J 0 bases, leaving 8 bases between the germline ends. DNA for the CDR3: TGCGCCAGCAGCCCCGGGGGAGCCAAAAACATTCAGTACTTC. It is translated as CASSPGGAKNIQYF. The full variable domain, its missing parts supplied by reference TRBV5-1 and TRBJ2-4, is KAGVTQTPRYLIKTRGQQVTLSCSPISGHRSVSWYQQTPGQGLQFLFEYFSETQRNKGNFPGRFSGRQFSNSRSEMNVSTLELGDSALYLCASSPGGAKNIQYFGAGTRLSVL.